The present TCR beta chain was sequenced within a study of shared clonotypes between healthy human individuals. In the case of this clone: Antigen: not known.

Every donor, a Caucasian adult, lived in Nashville, Tennessee. CD4+ cell separation produced CD45RA+ naive and CD45RA-negative memory subsets. Repertoires were generated with immunoSEQ multiplex PCR, while TCRdb's copy carries only in-frame clones and drops some. The data hold 200,000 to 250,000 clones, with 50% to 75% observed a single time. Study-wide results and caveats: Naive subsets typically showed greater estimated richness than memory subsets.

This CDR3 comprises 15 residues. Per the germline V gene, CDR1 is SGHRS and CDR2 is YFSETQ. Trimming removed 0 bases at V and 0 bases at J, with 9 bases between. The sequence was obtained from a man younger than 45 in good health. V and J are TRBV5-1 and TRBJ2-5, with D perhaps matching TRBD2 (5 bases). The sequencing input was memory CD4+ T cells sorted from blood. Subset meaning: CD45RA-negative fraction. CDR3 loop: CASSLAADYQETQYF. The CDR3 coding sequence is TGCGCCAGCAGCTTGGCGGCGGACTACCAAGAGACCCAGTACTTC.